A selection of T cell receptor beta chains follows, all from one sample in a study of blood T cell repertoires in COVID-19. Sequencing used immunoSEQ multiplex PCR; TCRdb keeps in-frame clones, though not all of them. Of around 130,000 clones listed, 70% to 85% are singletons. Sequencing was performed on peripheral blood. The receptors were sampled from a woman in her sixties with acute or convalescent COVID-19. The CDR3 runs from the conserved cysteine through the conserved F or W. The order of the fields is CDR3 length, J gene, V gene, CDR3 protein.

>14|TRBJ1-2|TRBV24-1
CATSEGARNYGYTF
>17|TRBJ2-5|TRBV5-1
CASSLAGSGGAEETQYF
>17|TRBJ1-5|TRBV7-7
CASSLVSVQGRNQPQHF
>15|TRBJ1-1|TRBV2
CASRDTAIPNTEAFF
>12|TRBJ1-2|TRBV7-3
CASSPPAGGYTF
>12|TRBJ2-2|TRBV6-1
CASSDLGGELFF
>16|TRBJ1-1|TRBV18
CASSPISTLLNTEAFF
>15|TRBJ1-4|TRBV5-1
CASSSQGVRDEKLFF
>14|TRBJ1-5|TRBV21-1
CASIRDSSNQPQHF
>17|TRBJ1-5|TRBV5-5
CASSLGSPGQGNQPQHF
>15|TRBJ1-5|TRBV19
CASSAGTGSNQPQHF
>17|TRBJ2-3|TRBV9
CASSALGQGWSTDTQYF
>14|TRBJ1-2|TRBV10-3
CAISLGQGDYGYTF
>14|TRBJ2-5|TRBV19
CASKKTGGQETQYF
>18|TRBJ2-2|TRBV27
CASSLARLGARNTGELFF
>14|TRBJ2-3|TRBV7-8
CASSFIHERDTQYF
>14|TRBJ1-1|TRBV7-9
CASSLASRNTEAFF
>14|TRBJ2-7|TRBV19
CASSPGGATYEQYF
>15|TRBJ1-6|TRBV15
CATSPRSLGGSPLHF
>15|TRBJ2-5|TRBV5-1
CASSLGTGGEKTQYF
>14|TRBJ1-2|TRBV24-1
CATSDRTVRYGYTF
>14|TRBJ1-4|TRBV6-4
CASSDWELNEKLFF
>16|TRBJ2-2|TRBV18
CASSPPGHLSTGELFF
>15|TRBJ2-3|TRBV6-4
CASSPRQSRTDTQYF
>10|TRBJ2-1|TRBV19
CASRSDEQFF
>15|TRBJ1-2|TRBV18
CASSPRAEINYGYTF
>13|TRBJ2-2|TRBV6-5
CASTLGVTGELFF
>18|TRBJ2-5|TRBV6-1
CASSEASGGIGRGETQYF
>15|TRBJ1-1|TRBV7-2
CASSLASGKNTEAFF
>16|TRBJ1-4|TRBV9
CASSVEGGRSNEKLFF
>15|TRBJ2-6|TRBV5-1
CASSSQGSGANVLTF
>14|TRBJ2-2|TRBV19
CASSSPGGTGELFF
>13|TRBJ1-6|TRBV12-3/TRBV12-4
CASTRVLNSPLHF
>13|TRBJ1-1|TRBV10-1
CATQKSMNTEAFF
>15|TRBJ2-2|TRBV18
CASSPTGGFTGELFF
>16|TRBJ2-6|TRBV7-3
CASSLKAGTGANVLTF